Shown below are 26 T cell receptor beta chains from a single sample sequenced in a study of blood T cell repertoires in COVID-19. TCRdb keeps only in-frame clones here, not all; method: immunoSEQ multiplex PCR. The profile shows about 190,000 clones, roughly nine tenths of them singletons. The source material was peripheral blood. These receptors all come from a man aged 65 to 85 with active or convalescent COVID-19.

The V and J genes are TRBV2 and TRBJ2-3, with TRBD2 identical over 8 bases. The CDR3 spans 16 residues. With V trimmed by 6 bases and J by 2 bases, 10 bases remained unmatched. Germline CDR1 SNHLY, CDR2 FYNNEI. The CDR3 nucleotides read TGTGCCAGCAGGGTGTATAGCGGGGACGTCACAGATACGCAGTATTTT. This translates into CASRVYSGDVTDTQYF.

This sequence joins TRBV7-6 and TRBJ1-5; 8 bases map to TRBD1. CDR1 is SGHVS, CDR2 FNYEAQ, per germline. This CDR3 is 15 amino acids long. V was pared by 5 bases and J by 0 bases, with 3 bases of the junction left unmatched. Written as DNA, the CDR3 is TGTGCCAGCAGCCCAGGACAGGGTAGCAATCAGCCCCAGCATTTT. Translation: CASSPGQGSNQPQHF.

The rearrangement uses TRBV10-1 and TRBJ2-1, with 7 bases fitting TRBD2. V trimming: 0 bases; J trimming: 4 bases; junction bases outside the gene matches: 0. The germline CDR1 and CDR2 sequences are WNHNN and SYGVQD (reference sequence). The CDR3 is 14 residues long. The DNA for the CDR3 is TGCGCCAGCAGTGAGTCGGGACTATACAATGAGCAGTTCTTC. Its translation is CASSESGLYNEQFF.

The V gene is TRBV27, the J gene TRBJ1-6; the match to TRBD1 covers 7 bases. The junction had 4 bases not matched to a gene; V was cut back by 0 bases and J by 8 bases. The CDR3 length is 15 residues. CDR1 MNHEY and CDR2 SMNVEV come from the germline V gene (reference sequence). CDR3 sequence reads: CASSLSRTGYSPLHF. The CDR3 DNA reads as TGTGCCAGCAGTTTATCACGGACAGGTTATTCACCCCTCCACTTT.

V is TRBV28 and J is TRBJ1-6; a possible D gene is TRBD1 (5 bases). The CDR3 has 15 residues. Trimming left V 6 bases short and J 0 bases short, with 9 bases between. Germline V CDR1 and CDR2: MDHEN, SYDVKM. The CDR3 DNA reads TGTGCCAGCAGGGGGCAGGGCTCCTATAATTCACCCCTCCACTTT. Its translation: CASRGQGSYNSPLHF.

This chain uses TRBV2 with TRBJ1-2, with 8 bases aligning to TRBD1. The germline V gene encodes CDR1 SNHLY and CDR2 FYNNEI. This CDR3 is built from 15 residues. Losses at the gene ends were 5 bases for V and 0 bases for J; bases not matched to a gene: 5. CDR3 residues: CASSRDRIANYGYTF. The DNA of the CDR3 is TGTGCCAGCAGTCGGGACAGGATAGCTAACTATGGCTACACCTTC. The whole variable domain, filled in from reference TRBV2 and TRBJ1-2, reads EPEVTQTPSHQVTQMGQEVILRCVPISNHLYFYWYRQILGQKVEFLVSFYNNEISEKSEIFDDQFSVERPDGSNFTLKIRSTKLEDSAMYFCASSRDRIANYGYTFGSGTRLTVV.

The sample holds one count of this clone. The chain's CDR3 is CASSQGRQGIGRVDYGYTF. CDR3 DNA sequence: TGCGCCAGCAGCCAGGGGCGACAGGGAATAGGTAGGGTGGACTATGGCTACACCTTC. The rearrangement joins TRBV4-3 to TRBJ1-2; 7 positions agree with TRBD1. J gave up 3 bases and V 3 bases, and 19 bases lay outside the gene matches. The germline V gene has CDR1 LGHNA and CDR2 YSLEER. This CDR3 is built from 19 residues.

The CDR3 spells CSVGMPGQNYGYTF. CDR3 coding DNA: TGCAGCGTGGGAATGCCGGGACAGAACTATGGCTACACCTTC. The chain has TRBV29-1 and TRBJ1-2; 7 bases align to TRBD1. After removal of 6 bases from V and 2 bases from J, the junction contained 9 bases not matched to a gene. The CDR3 covers 14 residues. Per the germline V gene, CDR1 is SQVTM and CDR2 is ANQGSEA.

The J gene is TRBJ1-3, the V gene TRBV4-3; 9 bases match TRBD1. This CDR3 has 15 residues. V gave up 0 bases and J gave up 4 bases; unmatched junction bases: 1. Germline CDR1 is LGHNA and CDR2 is YSLEER. DNA of the CDR3: TGCGCCAGCAGCCAAGAACAGGGGGCAGGAAACACCATATATTTT. Translating gives CASSQEQGAGNTIYF.

The chain combines TRBV28 with TRBJ2-1; unclear D gene. The CDR3 consists of 14 residues. CDR1 is MDHEN and CDR2 is SYDVKM in the germline V gene. V lost 8 bases, J lost 1 base, and 12 bases lay in between. The CDR3: CASGSGFSYNEQFF. In nucleotides, the CDR3 is TGTGCCAGCGGCTCGGGTTTTTCCTACAATGAGCAGTTCTTC.

The chain carries TRBV6-5 and TRBJ2-2; 9 bases are a match to TRBD1. Unmatched junction bases numbered 4, after V lost 2 bases and J lost 3 bases. CDR1 and CDR2 from the germline V gene are MNHEY and SVGAGI. The CDR3 covers 16 residues. This chain's CDR3 is CASSYPGQGHTGELFF. The DNA of the CDR3 is TGTGCCAGCAGTTACCCGGGACAGGGTCACACCGGGGAGCTGTTTTTT.

The rearrangement links TRBV6-5 to TRBJ1-3; tentative D call: TRBD1 (5 bases). The CDR3 consists of 13 residues. Germline CDR1 reads MNHEY; CDR2 reads SVGAGI. The ends were cut back, 2 bases at V and 4 bases at J, with 6 bases in the middle. CDR3 coding DNA: TGTGCCAGCAGTTACAACAGGGGAAACACCATATATTTT. Its translation is CASSYNRGNTIYF.

DNA of the CDR3: TGTGCCAGCAGCTTAGTTCCCCCAGGCCACTCTGGAAACACCATATATTTT. Translating gives CASSLVPPGHSGNTIYF. The chain couples TRBV11-2 to TRBJ1-3, with D uncertain. Germline-derived CDR1 and CDR2 are SGHAT and FQNNGV. The CDR3 has 17 amino acids. Deletions cut 1 base from V and 0 bases from J, with 13 bases between.

This sequence joins TRBV27 and TRBJ2-7; TRBD1 matches at 7 bases. Looked up from germline, CDR1 is MNHEY and CDR2 is SMNVEV (reference sequence). The CDR3 has 14 residues. The ends lost 5 bases at V and 4 bases at J; junction bases unmatched: 8. CDR3 sequence: CASSKQGWLYEQYF. CDR3 coding DNA: TGTGCCAGCAGTAAACAGGGGTGGTTATACGAGCAGTACTTC.

The chain couples TRBV7-9 to TRBJ2-2, with 12 nucleotides matching TRBD2. The CDR3 runs 16 residues. Trimming cost V 5 bases and J 7 bases; bases outside gene matches: 8. Looked up from germline, CDR1 is SEHNR and CDR2 is FQNEAQ (reference sequence). This CDR3 is CASSNLAGGLGGELFF. DNA for the CDR3: TGTGCCAGCAGCAACCTAGCGGGGGGGCTTGGCGGGGAGCTGTTTTTT.

The CDR3 is CASRDRGHVYGYTF. CDR3 bases: TGTGCCAGCAGGGACAGGGGGCACGTATATGGCTACACCTTC. The chain carries TRBV3-1 (or the pseudogene TRBV3-2) and TRBJ1-2, with 11 bases matching TRBD1. With V trimmed by 6 bases and J by 5 bases, 5 bases remained unmatched. Germline V CDR1 and CDR2: LGHDT, YNNKEL (reference sequence). The CDR3 is 14 amino acids.

V and J are TRBV28 and TRBJ2-5; TRBD1 is a possible D gene (5 bases). This CDR3 spans 15 amino acids. Looked up from germline, CDR1 is MDHEN and CDR2 is SYDVKM. With 2 bases removed from V and 5 bases from J, the gap between germline ends came to 15 bases. The CDR3, as DNA: TGTGCCAGCAGTTTAATGTTCAGGGCCCGGGAGACCCAGTACTTC. Its protein is CASSLMFRARETQYF.

The chain links TRBV20-1 to TRBJ2-3; D call uncertain. The V and J ends lost 7 bases and 2 bases respectively, with 7 bases between them. The CDR3 length is 11 residues. Germline V gives CDR1 DFQATT, CDR2 SNEGSKA (reference sequence). DNA of the CDR3: TGCAGTGTAGCAGCCACAGATACGCAGTATTTT. This gives the protein CSVAATDTQYF.

The chain combines TRBV2 with TRBJ1-4; D gene unclear. CDR3 length equals 15 residues. Trimming took off 1 base at V and 7 bases at J, with 13 bases between the two ends. Germline V gene sequence: CDR1 SNHLY, CDR2 FYNNEI. This CDR3 is CASSEDAQNFEKLFF. The CDR3 nucleotides read TGTGCCAGCAGTGAAGATGCACAGAATTTTGAAAAACTGTTTTTT.

The chain carries TRBV3-1 (or the pseudogene TRBV3-2) and TRBJ2-2, with TRBD2 matching 8 bases. The CDR3 is 16 amino acids. Looked up from germline, CDR1 is LGHDT and CDR2 is YNNKEL (reference sequence). V was clipped by 0 bases and J by 6 bases; unmatched bases: 6. This chain's CDR3 is CASSQDHPAGAGELFF. CDR3 coding DNA: TGTGCCAGCAGCCAAGATCATCCAGCGGGAGCCGGGGAGCTGTTTTTT.

The CDR3 bases are TGCGCCAGCAGTGAGTCGGGTTCGGGTCGGAATCAGCCCCAGCATTTT. Amino acid sequence: CASSESGSGRNQPQHF. V is TRBV10-2 and J is TRBJ1-5; no clear D gene. V was clipped by 0 bases and J by 4 bases, with 13 bases between them. Germline V lookup: CDR1 WSHSY, CDR2 SAAADI. The CDR3 loop spans 16 amino acids.

The chain recombines TRBV19 with TRBJ1-4; 9 nucleotides line up with TRBD1. With 5 bases clipped from V and 0 bases from J, the junction kept 4 bases outside the gene matches. There are 16 residues in the CDR3. Germline CDR1 is LNHDA and CDR2 is SQIVND (reference sequence). CDR3 region: CASSSTGGSTNEKLFF. The CDR3 coding sequence is TGTGCCAGTAGTTCGACAGGGGGGTCAACTAATGAAAAACTGTTTTTT.

The table lists this clone with a count of one. The chain joins TRBV10-3 to TRBJ2-5, with TRBD2 matching 10 bases. V shed 6 bases and J 3 bases; nucleotides not matched to a gene: 13. The CDR3 extends over 17 amino acids. The germline CDR1 and CDR2 sequences are ENHRY and SYGVKD. This CDR3 is CAISEGEGLAGEETQYF. DNA for the CDR3: TGTGCCATCAGCGAAGGCGAGGGGCTAGCGGGAGAAGAGACCCAGTACTTC.

V gene TRBV4-1 combines with J gene TRBJ1-4; 10 nucleotides match TRBD1. The CDR3 loop spans 15 amino acids. V shed 4 bases and J 7 bases; nucleotides not matched to a gene: 6. Germline CDR1 reads MGHRA; CDR2 reads YSYEKL. The CDR3 reads CASSRQDRGSEKLFF. Written as DNA, the CDR3 is TGCGCCAGCAGCCGACAGGACAGGGGGAGTGAAAAACTGTTTTTT.

The CDR3 region is CAWRFTPEGPSPLHF. The CDR3 DNA follows: TGTGCCTGGAGATTCACACCGGAGGGGCCTTCACCCCTCCACTTT. The rearrangement links TRBV30 to TRBJ1-6, with a possible D match to TRBD1 (5 bases). This CDR3 region has 15 residues. V shed 3 bases and J shed 9 bases, with 18 bases lying between them. The germline V gene has CDR1 GTSNPN and CDR2 SVGIG (reference sequence).

This sequence joins TRBV6-2 or TRBV6-3 and TRBJ2-7; D is unclear. The germline V and J ends were trimmed by 2 bases and 2 bases, with 13 bases remaining between them. The CDR3 is 15 amino acids. The V gene's germline CDR1 is MNHEY and CDR2 SVGEGT. This CDR3 is CASSYHWPKTYEQYF. Written as DNA, the CDR3 is TGTGCCAGCAGTTACCATTGGCCGAAGACCTACGAGCAGTACTTC.